This T cell receptor beta chain stems from a study of control samples from healthy donors and cancer patients. TCRdb's copy holds only in-frame clones and misses some; the assay was immunoSEQ multiplex PCR. The sample gives some 140,000 clones, around 90% of which show up once; 11% is in the top ten. The sequence was obtained from a man aged 30-40 years in good health. Sequencing was carried out using blood.

The CDR3 here is CASSLNLEDFYEQYF. In DNA form, the CDR3 reads TGTGCCAGCAGCTTAAATCTAGAGGATTTCTACGAGCAGTACTTC. This chain links TRBV11-2 with TRBJ2-7, with D unresolved. Germline CDR1 is SGHAT and CDR2 is FQNNGV. The length of the CDR3 is 15 residues. The V and J ends lost 2 bases and 3 bases respectively, with 14 bases between them.